What follows are 29 T cell receptor beta chains derived from one specimen sequenced in a study of cytomegalovirus exposure and HLA in healthy donors. Measured with immunoSEQ multiplex PCR; TCRdb has only the in-frame clones, and not every one. The profile covers about 360,000 clones, with more than 80% appearing a single time and 0.65% to 0.95% taken by the ten largest. The sequenced sample was PBMCs. These receptors were collected from a young woman in good health and CMV-seronegative.

The gene calls are TRBV28 and TRBJ2-1; 9 nucleotides line up with TRBD2. V lost 3 bases to trimming and J lost 4 bases; unmatched junction nucleotides: 7. The CDR3 totals 16 residues. The germline gives CDR1 MDHEN, CDR2 SYDVKM. CDR3: CASSFPPSGEYNEQFF. CDR3 DNA sequence: TGTGCCAGCAGTTTCCCCCCTAGCGGGGAATACAATGAGCAGTTCTTC.

The chain links TRBV25-1 to TRBJ1-3; D not certain. The germline V gene has CDR1 MGHDK and CDR2 SYGVNS. Trimming left V 7 bases short and J 4 bases short, with 11 bases between. This CDR3 is built from 13 residues. The CDR3 region is CASMRGLGNTIYF. The CDR3 DNA sequence: TGTGCCAGCATGCGGGGTTTGGGAAACACCATATATTTT.

The chain has TRBV5-1 and TRBJ2-5; the D is unclear. This CDR3 spans 14 amino acids. V was clipped by 4 bases and J by 1 base, with 11 bases between them. The V gene's germline CDR1 is SGHRS and CDR2 YFSETQ. The CDR3 bases are TGCGCCAGCAGCCCTCGGAGTTTCCAAGAGACCCAGTACTTC. Translating it yields CASSPRSFQETQYF.

The chain is built from TRBV4-2 and TRBJ2-7; TRBD1 agrees at 9 bases. The CDR3 covers 18 residues. Germline trimming cut 1 base from V and 4 bases from J; bases unmatched to any gene: 14. Germline-derived CDR1 and CDR2 are LGHNA and YNFKEQ. The CDR3 reads CASSQGSLGTGNTYEQYF. CDR3 nucleotide sequence: TGTGCCAGCAGCCAAGGGTCCCTTGGGACAGGGAATACTTACGAGCAGTACTTC.

Written as DNA, the CDR3 is TGTGCCAGCAGCTTAGAGGGCAGGGGGTCAGGCGAGCAGTACTTC. Translated: CASSLEGRGSGEQYF. The chain uses TRBV13 and TRBJ2-7, with 7 bases fitting TRBD1. V dropped 1 base and J dropped 6; count of bases not matched to a gene: 9. The CDR3 has 15 amino acids. The germline V gene has CDR1 PRHDT and CDR2 FYEKMQ (reference sequence).

A few counts support this clone. The junction does not match germline at one end; this may be a read error. This chain connects TRBV6-6 to TRBJ1-2, with 9 bases lining up with TRBD1. CDR1 is MNHNY, CDR2 SVGAGI, per germline (reference sequence). CDR3 length equals 12 residues. This CDR3 is CASSSGTGWALF. CDR3 in DNA: TGTGCCAGCAGTTCCGGGACAGGGTGGGCTTTGTTC.

The chain combines TRBV19 with TRBJ2-2, with unresolved D. V dropped 7 bases and J dropped 1 base, with 7 bases sitting between them. The CDR3 extends over 13 amino acids. The germline V gene encodes CDR1 LNHDA and CDR2 SQIVND (reference sequence). CDR3: CASTERNTGELFF. DNA for the CDR3: TGTGCCAGTACTGAGCGGAACACCGGGGAGCTGTTTTTT.

The V and J genes are TRBV28 and TRBJ2-1; D is unresolved. The V gene lost 8 bases and the J gene lost 5 bases, with 16 bases spanning the gap. The CDR3 is 14 residues long. Germline CDR1 reads MDHEN; CDR2 reads SYDVKM. CDR3 DNA: TGTGCCAGCCTTGACCTAGTCCGCCACAATGAGCAGTTCTTC. The encoded protein is CASLDLVRHNEQFF.

The rearrangement joins TRBV4-2 to TRBJ1-5; D uncertain. The CDR3 contains 14 residues. Germline CDR1 is LGHNA and CDR2 is YNFKEQ. V was trimmed by 0 bases and J by 6 bases, leaving 9 bases between them. The CDR3 region is CASSQDLTAQPQHF. In nucleotides, the CDR3 is TGTGCCAGCAGCCAAGATCTCACAGCTCAGCCCCAGCATTTT.

This clone has a single count. This chain connects TRBV5-6 to TRBJ1-2; 7 positions match TRBD1. The V segment lost 0 bases and the J segment 5 bases; nucleotides outside the gene matches: 4. From germline, CDR1 is SGHDT and CDR2 YYEEEE. The CDR3 runs 14 residues. The CDR3 DNA sequence: TGTGCCAGCAGCTTGGCCGGGACAGCATATGGCTACACCTTC. Its translation: CASSLAGTAYGYTF.

The chain recombines TRBV27 with TRBJ1-2; D not resolved. The CDR3 spans 15 residues. Trimming removed 1 base from V and 6 bases from J, with 15 bases in between. Germline V gene sequence: CDR1 MNHEY, CDR2 SMNVEV (reference sequence). The CDR3 loop is CASSLWPPGEHGYTF. The CDR3 DNA is TGTGCCAGCAGTTTATGGCCCCCCGGGGAACATGGCTACACCTTC.

The chain couples TRBV7-9 to TRBJ2-7; 10 bases are shared with TRBD1. Trimming at V came to 5 bases and at J to 0 bases, leaving 4 bases not matched to a gene. The CDR3 sequence is 15 residues long. The V gene's germline CDR1 is SEHNR and CDR2 FQNEAQ (reference sequence). CDR3 region: CASSAGQGFSYEQYF. CDR3 nucleotides: TGTGCCAGCAGCGCGGGACAGGGGTTCTCCTACGAGCAGTACTTC.

This clone was recorded only once. The chain couples TRBV4-1 to TRBJ2-2, with a possible D match to TRBD2 (6 bases). The CDR3 consists of 17 residues. Trimming stripped 0 bases from V and 4 bases from J, with 15 bases between. Germline lookup yields CDR1 MGHRA and CDR2 YSYEKL. The CDR3 here is CASSQDTGYGGTGELFF. The CDR3 coding sequence is TGCGCCAGCAGCCAAGATACGGGGTACGGGGGCACCGGGGAGCTGTTTTTT.

The CDR3 protein is CASSRGVNSYEQYF. The CDR3 DNA reads TGCGCCAGCAGCCGGGGGGTTAACTCCTACGAGCAGTACTTC. The chain is built from TRBV4-1 and TRBJ2-7; the D gene is possibly TRBD2 (6 bases). Looked up from germline, CDR1 is MGHRA and CDR2 is YSYEKL. V lost 4 bases and J 0 bases, leaving 10 bases between the germline ends. The CDR3 spans 14 residues.

The chain employs TRBV19 and TRBJ2-1; the D gene is possibly TRBD2 (5 bases). Germline CDR1 LNHDA, CDR2 SQIVND (reference sequence). The CDR3 contains 14 residues. V lost 6 bases and J 0 bases, leaving 9 bases between the germline ends. The CDR3 sequence is CASSETSSYNEQFF. CDR3 DNA: TGTGCCAGTAGCGAAACTAGCTCCTACAATGAGCAGTTCTTC.

The J gene is TRBJ2-3, the V gene TRBV9; D is ambiguous. CDR1 is SGDLS and CDR2 is YYNGEE in the germline V gene. V was shortened by 7 bases and J by 4 bases, with 4 bases between the two germline ends. The CDR3 has 10 amino acids. The CDR3 region has the DNA TGTGCCAGCTATGCAGATACGCAGTATTTT. Translation gives CASYADTQYF.

V is TRBV18 and J is TRBJ2-7; possible D gene TRBD1, 6 bases. The CDR3 has 13 amino acids. The germline V gene has CDR1 KGHSH and CDR2 LQKENI. V was pared by 6 bases and J by 3 bases, with 12 bases between. The chain's CDR3 is CASSRTENYEQYF. CDR3 nucleotide sequence: TGTGCCAGCTCCCGGACAGAGAACTACGAGCAGTACTTC.

This rearrangement joins TRBV29-1 to TRBJ1-2; D is undetermined. Germline V CDR1 and CDR2: SQVTM, ANQGSEA. V dropped 3 bases and J dropped 2 bases, with 19 bases sitting between them. The CDR3 totals 16 residues. CDR3 region: CSVERPFTSSNYGYTF. The CDR3 coding sequence is TGCAGCGTTGAGCGGCCTTTCACCTCTTCGAACTATGGCTACACCTTC.

This chain joins TRBV7-9 and TRBJ2-5, with TRBD1 matching 9 bases. CDR3 size: 15 residues. Germline trimming cut 6 bases from V and 2 bases from J; bases unmatched to any gene: 7. Per germline, CDR1 SEHNR and CDR2 FQNEAQ (reference sequence). CDR3 in amino acids: CASSYSGTGQETQYF. The DNA for the CDR3 is TGTGCCAGCAGTTATTCGGGGACAGGGCAAGAGACCCAGTACTTC.

The V call is TRBV27, the J call TRBJ1-6; maybe TRBD1 (6 bases). In germline, CDR1 is MNHEY, CDR2 SMNVEV (reference sequence). V lost 4 bases and J lost 4, with 11 bases in between. The CDR3 loop spans 15 amino acids. DNA for the CDR3: TGTGCCAGCAGTTCTCAGACAGGTTATAATTCACCCCTCCACTTT. It translates to CASSSQTGYNSPLHF.

About this clone: At the DNA level, this CDR3 is encoded by other sequences in the same sample as well. The gene calls are TRBV7-9 and TRBJ2-7; D call uncertain. The V and J ends lost 5 bases and 0 bases respectively, with 5 bases between them. This CDR3 spans 12 amino acids. The germline CDR1 and CDR2 sequences are SEHNR and FQNEAQ (reference sequence). The CDR3 is CASSPSSYEQYF. The CDR3 DNA sequence: TGTGCCAGCAGCCCGAGCTCCTACGAGCAGTACTTC.

V usage is TRBV5-6 and J usage is TRBJ2-5; D possibly corresponds to TRBD2 (5 bases). This CDR3 contains 15 residues. The germline V gene has CDR1 SGHDT and CDR2 YYEEEE. The ends were cut back, 0 bases at V and 2 bases at J, with 11 bases in the middle. The chain's CDR3 is CASSLVGLAQETQYF. The DNA for the CDR3 is TGTGCCAGCAGCTTGGTCGGACTGGCGCAAGAGACCCAGTACTTC.

The chain combines TRBV7-9 with TRBJ2-1; D remains unclear. The CDR3 length is 11 residues. Germline assignment: CDR1 SEHNR and CDR2 FQNEAQ (reference sequence). The ends were cut back, 2 bases at V and 9 bases at J, with 5 bases in the middle. CDR3 region: CASSLPVEQFF. The CDR3 DNA is TGTGCCAGCAGCTTACCCGTTGAGCAGTTCTTC.

The chain combines TRBV6-4 with TRBJ2-3; D unclear. Deletions cut 4 bases from V and 0 bases from J, with 8 bases between. Germline CDR1 and CDR2: MRHNA and SNTAGT. The CDR3 spans 14 residues. The CDR3 loop is CASSGGGSTDTQYF. For the CDR3, the DNA is TGTGCCAGCAGTGGAGGCGGTAGCACAGATACGCAGTATTTT.

The V gene is TRBV5-1, the J gene TRBJ1-1, with TRBD1 matching 8 bases. V shed 0 bases and J 4 bases; nucleotides not matched to a gene: 5. CDR3 size: 15 residues. Germline V gene sequence: CDR1 SGHRS, CDR2 YFSETQ. CDR3 nucleotide sequence: TGCGCCAGCAGCTTGGATTCAGGGGGCCTCACTGAAGCTTTCTTT. Its protein is CASSLDSGGLTEAFF.

The V and J genes are TRBV4-1 and TRBJ1-5; D gene uncertain. The CDR3 has 17 residues. Germline V gene data show CDR1 as MGHRA and CDR2 as YSYEKL. Trimming removed 5 bases from V and 2 bases from J, with 19 bases in between. CDR3 in DNA: TGCGCCAGCAGCGCTCTTCCTTTGGTAGCTGGCAATCAGCCCCAGCATTTT. It is translated as CASSALPLVAGNQPQHF.

The V gene is TRBV2, the J gene TRBJ1-1; D ambiguous. CDR1 and CDR2 (germline): SNHLY, FYNNEI. The CDR3 loop spans 13 amino acids. Trimming removed 5 bases at V and 0 bases at J, with 7 bases between. The CDR3 DNA is TGTGCCAGCAGTCTCGGGATGAACACTGAAGCTTTCTTT. Protein: CASSLGMNTEAFF.

The chain links TRBV7-9 to TRBJ1-1; a possible D gene is TRBD1 (5 bases). The CDR3 covers 13 residues. The ends were cut back, 3 bases at V and 4 bases at J, with 9 bases in the middle. Per germline, CDR1 SEHNR and CDR2 FQNEAQ (reference sequence). The CDR3 DNA reads as TGTGCCAGCAGCTTTCAGGGTGGCACTGAAGCTTTCTTT. It encodes CASSFQGGTEAFF.

The chain carries TRBV27 and TRBJ1-2, with a possible D match to TRBD1 (5 bases). Germline-derived CDR1 and CDR2 are MNHEY and SMNVEV (reference sequence). Trimming pared 2 bases from V and 8 bases from J, leaving 12 bases between. The CDR3 sequence is 13 residues long. The DNA for the CDR3 is TGTGCCAGCAGTTTAGTGGGGGAGGGAGGCTACACCTTC. Its translation is CASSLVGEGGYTF.